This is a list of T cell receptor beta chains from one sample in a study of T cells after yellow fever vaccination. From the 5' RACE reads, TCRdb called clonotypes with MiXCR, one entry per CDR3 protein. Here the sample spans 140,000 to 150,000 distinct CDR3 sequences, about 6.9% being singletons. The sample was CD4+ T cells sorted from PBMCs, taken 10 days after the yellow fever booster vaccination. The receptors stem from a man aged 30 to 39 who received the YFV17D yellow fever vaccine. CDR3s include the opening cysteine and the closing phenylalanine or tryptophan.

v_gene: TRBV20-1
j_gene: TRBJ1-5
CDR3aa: CSASQQGSNQPQHF

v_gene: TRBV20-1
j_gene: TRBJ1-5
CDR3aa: CSGGEGSNQPQHF

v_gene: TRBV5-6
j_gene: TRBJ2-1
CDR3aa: CASSLDYGNNEQFF

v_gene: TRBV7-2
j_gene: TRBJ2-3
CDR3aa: CASSQYSGRAARDTQYF

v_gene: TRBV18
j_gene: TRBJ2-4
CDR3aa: CASSPPPEVAKNIQYF

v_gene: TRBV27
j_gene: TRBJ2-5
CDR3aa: CASSGTSGRVAETQYF

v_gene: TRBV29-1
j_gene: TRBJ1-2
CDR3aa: CSVNMGQGEGYTF

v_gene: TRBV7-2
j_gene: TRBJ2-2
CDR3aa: CASSRLTSGTNTGELFF

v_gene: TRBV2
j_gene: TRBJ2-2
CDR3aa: CASSFISRELFF

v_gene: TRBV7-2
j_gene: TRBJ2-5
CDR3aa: CASSLAIQETQYF